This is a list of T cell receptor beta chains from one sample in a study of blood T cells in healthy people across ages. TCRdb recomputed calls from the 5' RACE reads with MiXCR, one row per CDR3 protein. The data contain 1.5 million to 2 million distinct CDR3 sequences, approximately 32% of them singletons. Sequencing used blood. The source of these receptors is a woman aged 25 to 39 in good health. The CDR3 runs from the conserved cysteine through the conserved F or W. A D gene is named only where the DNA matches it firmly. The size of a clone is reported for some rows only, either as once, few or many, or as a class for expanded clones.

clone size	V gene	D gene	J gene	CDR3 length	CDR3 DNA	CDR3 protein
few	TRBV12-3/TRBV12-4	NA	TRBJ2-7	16	TGTGCCAGCACCCACACGTTGAGGCAGGGGTCCTACGAGCAGTACTTC	CASTHTLRQGSYEQYF
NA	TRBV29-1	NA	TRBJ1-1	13	TGCAGCGTTGAAGGAACCGGGAATGATGAAGCTTTCTTT	CSVEGTGNDEAFF
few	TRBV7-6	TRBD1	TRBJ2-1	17	TGTGCCAGCAGCGGCCCCCGAAGGACAGGGGCGGGGAATGAGCAGTTCTTC	CASSGPRRTGAGNEQFF
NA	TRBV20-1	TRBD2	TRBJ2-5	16	TGCAGTGCTCCTGGACTAGCGGGGGGATCCCAAGAGACCCAGTACTTC	CSAPGLAGGSQETQYF
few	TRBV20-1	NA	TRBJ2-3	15	TGCAGTGCTCGCCGACAGGGAGGGACCTCGGATACGCAGTATTTT	CSARRQGGTSDTQYF
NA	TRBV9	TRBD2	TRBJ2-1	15	TGTGCCAGCAGCGACGGGGAGGGGCCCTACAATGAGCAGTTCTTC	CASSDGEGPYNEQFF
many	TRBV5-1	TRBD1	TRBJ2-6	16	TGCGCCAGCAGCCAGACAGGGCTCTCTGGGGCCAACGTCCTGACTTTC	CASSQTGLSGANVLTF
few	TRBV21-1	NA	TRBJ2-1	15	TGTGCCAGCAGCAAAGAGGATGGAAAGGGCAATGAGCAGTTCTTC	CASSKEDGKGNEQFF
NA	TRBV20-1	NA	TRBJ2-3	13	TGCAGTGCCCGGACTTACCGCACAGATACGCAGTATTTT	CSARTYRTDTQYF
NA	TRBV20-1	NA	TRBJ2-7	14	TGCAGTGCTACTTTCGCCAGGGCCCCCTACGAGCAGTACTTC	CSATFARAPYEQYF
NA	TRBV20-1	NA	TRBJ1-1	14	TGCAGACCCTATCAGGGATTGATGAACACTGAAGCTTTCTTT	CRPYQGLMNTEAFF
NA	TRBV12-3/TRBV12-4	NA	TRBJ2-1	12	TGTGCCAGCAGGCCGAATAACAATGAGCAGTTCTTC	CASRPNNNEQFF
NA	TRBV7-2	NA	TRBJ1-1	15	TGTGCCAGCAGCTTAGTGGCAGCCCGGGACACTGAAGCTTTCTTT	CASSLVAARDTEAFF
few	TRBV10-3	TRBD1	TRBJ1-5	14	TGTGCCATCAGTGGGGACAGGGACGATCAGCCCCAGCATTTT	CAISGDRDDQPQHF
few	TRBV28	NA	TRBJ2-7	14	TGTGCCAGCAGTTTTGCAGGGAATACCTACGAGCAGTACTTC	CASSFAGNTYEQYF
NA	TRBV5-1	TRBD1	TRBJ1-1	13	TGCGCCAGCAGCTCCGGACAGGGACCTGAAGCTTTCTTT	CASSSGQGPEAFF
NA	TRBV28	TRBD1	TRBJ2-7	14	TGTGCCACCGACGAACAGGGGATGGTGGACGAGCAGTACTTC	CATDEQGMVDEQYF
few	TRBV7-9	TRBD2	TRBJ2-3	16	TGTGCCAGCCTTAGACTAGCGGGGGGCCCGGGGGATACGCAGTATTTT	CASLRLAGGPGDTQYF
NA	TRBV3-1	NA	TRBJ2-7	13	TGTGCCAGCAGCCAGGGGATTCTTTACGAGCAGTACTTC	CASSQGILYEQYF
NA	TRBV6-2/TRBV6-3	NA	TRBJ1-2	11	TGTGCCAGCAGTTGGGCCTATGGCTACACCTTC	CASSWAYGYTF
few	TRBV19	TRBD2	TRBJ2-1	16	TGTGCCAGTAGTACCCCGGGACTAGCGGCTTACAATGAGCAGTTCTTC	CASSTPGLAAYNEQFF
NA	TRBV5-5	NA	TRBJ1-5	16	TGTGCCAGCAGCTTGGACGCTGGGGTTGGAAATCAGCCCCAGCATTTT	CASSLDAGVGNQPQHF
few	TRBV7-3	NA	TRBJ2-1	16	TGTGCCAGCAGCTTAGGGCTCGGGAGAGGCTACAATGAGCAGTTCTTC	CASSLGLGRGYNEQFF
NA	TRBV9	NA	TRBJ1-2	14	TGTGCCACCAACGGCTTGAAGGGGGACTATGGCTACACCTTC	CATNGLKGDYGYTF
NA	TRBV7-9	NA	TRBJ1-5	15	TGTGCCAGCAGCCCAGCGGGTAGCACTAATCAGCCCCAGCATTTT	CASSPAGSTNQPQHF
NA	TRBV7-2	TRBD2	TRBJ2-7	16	TGTGCCAGCAGCTCTGCCGTACTAGCGGGAAGTTCTGAGCAGTACTTC	CASSSAVLAGSSEQYF